The next 26 T cell receptor beta chains were all read from a single sample in a study of blood T cells in healthy people across ages. Together with a sample-barcoded 5' primer, a J-beta primer mix was included in a second PCR lasting about 6 to 11 cycles. TCRdb passed the 5' RACE reads through MiXCR, listing each CDR3 protein once. The table includes 1.2 million to 1.5 million distinct CDR3 sequences, 45% to 70% detected once. The sample consisted of blood. These receptors came from a man younger than 30 in good health.

CDR3 protein: CASSGRPGNEQFF. Written as DNA, the CDR3 is TGTGCCAGCAGTGGCAGACCGGGGAATGAGCAGTTCTTC. This chain links TRBV25-1 with TRBJ2-1, with D possibly being TRBD2 (5 bases). The germline gives CDR1 MGHDK, CDR2 SYGVNS. V lost 4 bases to trimming and J lost 7 bases, with 11 bases between them. The CDR3 has 13 amino acids.

The chain has TRBV29-1 and TRBJ2-1; D is uncertain. CDR3 size: 13 residues. Germline V lookup: CDR1 SQVTM, CDR2 ANQGSEA. Trimming removed 2 bases from V and 5 bases from J, with 10 bases in between. CDR3 sequence reads: CSVERVNDNEQFF. The CDR3 DNA follows: TGCAGCGTTGAACGAGTGAACGACAATGAGCAGTTCTTC.

The rearrangement joins TRBV20-1 to TRBJ2-2, with D perhaps TRBD2 (6 bases). The V gene lost 2 bases and the J gene lost 5 bases, with 18 bases spanning the gap. Germline V gene lookup returns CDR1 DFQATT and CDR2 SNEGSKA (reference sequence). The CDR3 contains 16 residues. The CDR3 loop is CSARKAGTGWTGELFF. The CDR3 nucleotides are TGCAGTGCTAGAAAGGCAGGGACTGGGTGGACCGGGGAGCTGTTTTTT.

The J gene is TRBJ1-2, the V gene TRBV6-2 or TRBV6-3, with D uncertain. Germline-derived CDR1 and CDR2 are MNHEY and SVGEGT. Trimming took off 2 bases at V and 8 bases at J, with 9 bases between the two ends. The CDR3 spans 12 residues. The CDR3 coding sequence is TGTGCCAGCAGTTACGCCGGTGACGGCTACACCTTC. It codes for CASSYAGDGYTF.

The table lists this clonotype with a few counts. The V call is TRBV9, the J call TRBJ2-1, with 11 bases aligning to TRBD2. CDR3 size: 16 residues. Trimming took 4 bases from V and 7 from J; bases not matched to a gene: 10. The germline CDR1 and CDR2 sequences are SGDLS and YYNGEE. The CDR3 DNA reads TGTGCCAGCAGCCCCGGAACTAGCGGGAGTAGGAATGAGCAGTTCTTC. Protein: CASSPGTSGSRNEQFF.

The chain uses TRBV29-1 and TRBJ2-7; 11 bases align to TRBD1. Per germline, CDR1 SQVTM and CDR2 ANQGSEA. The CDR3 contains 13 residues. V shed 6 bases, J shed 5 bases, and the junction held 6 bases outside the gene matches. The CDR3 sequence: CSVRRTGGNEQYF. DNA for the CDR3: TGCAGCGTCCGTAGGACAGGGGGCAACGAGCAGTACTTC.

The chain has TRBV12-3 or TRBV12-4 and TRBJ2-3; D not certain. The CDR3 sequence is 13 residues long. Trimming took 2 bases from V and 3 from J, leaving 6 bases between them. Written as DNA, the CDR3 is TGTGCCAGCAGTTTAAGCCAAACAGATACGCAGTATTTT. Translation gives CASSLSQTDTQYF.

The chain is built from TRBV6-5 and TRBJ1-1; 7 nucleotides match TRBD1. The CDR3 sequence is 14 residues long. V dropped 7 bases and J dropped 3; count of bases not matched to a gene: 8. Germline V gene sequence: CDR1 MNHEY, CDR2 SVGAGI. As DNA, the CDR3 is TGTGCCAGCACCCCAACAGGGGCGGACACTGAAGCTTTCTTT. Amino acids: CASTPTGADTEAFF.

This rearrangement joins TRBV4-1 to TRBJ1-1; D may be TRBD1 (5 bases). CDR3 size: 13 residues. CDR1 is MGHRA, CDR2 YSYEKL, per germline. Trimming removed 6 bases at V and 11 bases at J, with 19 bases between. CDR3 protein: CASSIQGIRSAFF. DNA for the CDR3: TGCGCCAGCAGTATCCAGGGAATTCGGAGTGCTTTCTTT.

The rearrangement joins TRBV11-2 to TRBJ1-1; no firm D call. This CDR3 has 11 residues. V dropped 3 bases and J dropped 7 bases, with 6 bases sitting between them. Germline CDR1 and CDR2: SGHAT and FQNNGV. DNA of the CDR3: TGTGCCAGCAGCTTTGGGGTTGAAGCTTTCTTT. Translated, it gives CASSFGVEAFF.

This clonotype was seen a handful of times. The V and J genes are TRBV7-9 and TRBJ2-3, with D perhaps assigned TRBD1 or TRBD2 (6 bases each). The CDR3 covers 15 residues. The germline CDR1 and CDR2 sequences are SEHNR and FQNEAQ (reference sequence). V dropped 5 bases and J dropped 3 bases, with 15 bases sitting between them. Here the CDR3 DNA reads TGTGCCAGCAGCCCGCCGGGGGCGCAAACAGATACGCAGTATTTT. It yields the protein CASSPPGAQTDTQYF.

This CDR3 reads CASTLGGNPYEQYF. CDR3 in DNA: TGTGCCAGCACCCTGGGGGGCAATCCCTACGAGCAGTACTTC. V usage is TRBV12-3 or TRBV12-4 and J usage is TRBJ2-7; D is tentatively TRBD1 or TRBD2 (6 bases each). CDR3 length equals 14 residues. The germline V and J ends were trimmed by 7 bases and 2 bases, with 15 bases remaining between them.

The chain couples TRBV3-1 to TRBJ2-5; TRBD1 agrees at 7 bases. Looked up from germline, CDR1 is LGHDT and CDR2 is YNNKEL (reference sequence). The length of the CDR3 is 13 residues. V gave up 4 bases and J gave up 5 bases; unmatched junction bases: 4. The CDR3 loop is CASSPRTGETQYF. The CDR3 region has the DNA TGTGCCAGCAGCCCGCGGACAGGCGAGACCCAGTACTTC.

There are a few counts of this clonotype. This rearrangement joins TRBV29-1 to TRBJ2-7; D might be TRBD1 (6 bases). Germline V gene data show CDR1 as SQVTM and CDR2 as ANQGSEA. The CDR3 is 15 residues long. Trimming took 1 base from V and 10 from J, leaving 23 bases between them. The CDR3 nucleotides are TGCAGCGTTGAAGCCCCCCTCGGGCCGAACAGGGCCCAGTACTTC. As protein: CSVEAPLGPNRAQYF.

V and J are TRBV7-2 and TRBJ2-7, with D perhaps TRBD2 (6 bases). The CDR3 is made up of 15 amino acids. Trimming left V 2 bases short and J 6 bases short, with 17 bases between. Per the germline V gene, CDR1 is SGHTA and CDR2 is FQGNSA. For the CDR3, the DNA is TGTGCCAGCAGCTTAACGGGACTTAGCGCCCGCGAGCAGTACTTC. It codes for CASSLTGLSAREQYF.

J is TRBJ2-5 and V is TRBV27; TRBD1 aligns across 8 bases. The J call may not be correct, given that the DNA end is closer to TRBJ2-7. Germline V lookup: CDR1 MNHEY, CDR2 SMNVEV (reference sequence). The CDR3 is 13 amino acids. CDR3 sequence (DNA): TGTGCCAGCAGCCTGACAGGGGTGGACGAGCAGTACTTC. Residues: CASSLTGVDEQYF.

The chain couples TRBV2 to TRBJ2-5; a possible D gene is TRBD2 (5 bases). V shed 6 bases and J shed 7 bases, with 12 bases lying between them. This CDR3 has 12 residues. The germline V gene has CDR1 SNHLY and CDR2 FYNNEI. In DNA, the CDR3 is TGTGCCAGCAGGGACTGGGTAACGACCCAGTACTTC. Protein: CASRDWVTTQYF.

This sequence joins TRBV4-1 and TRBJ2-4; D possibly corresponds to TRBD1 (5 bases). The end of the DNA aligns better with TRBJ2-5, so the J call may be wrong. Germline CDR1 MGHRA, CDR2 YSYEKL. CDR3 length equals 15 residues. The CDR3 here is CASSHLPGREETQYF. The CDR3 DNA follows: TGCGCCAGCAGCCACCTCCCCGGCAGGGAAGAGACCCAGTACTTC.

The chain uses TRBV20-1 and TRBJ2-7, with D tentatively TRBD2 (6 bases). The germline CDR1 and CDR2 sequences are DFQATT and SNEGSKA (reference sequence). The ends were cut back, 2 bases at V and 2 bases at J, with 13 bases in the middle. This CDR3 comprises 14 residues. CDR3 DNA sequence: TGCAGTGCTAGACTACTAGCTTCGACCTACGAGCAGTACTTC. This encodes CSARLLASTYEQYF.

The chain carries TRBV29-1 and TRBJ2-2; 7 bases agree with TRBD1. The CDR3 is made up of 15 amino acids. Germline CDR1 reads SQVTM; CDR2 reads ANQGSEA. The trim removed 5 bases at V and 1 base at J, leaving 7 bases unmatched. The CDR3 loop is CSVLPTGRNTGELFF. As DNA, the CDR3 is TGCAGCGTTCTCCCGACAGGGCGGAACACCGGGGAGCTGTTTTTT.

This clonotype was counted only a few times. The V and J genes are TRBV2 and TRBJ2-3; 8 nucleotides align to TRBD1. The CDR3 covers 14 residues. Trimming at V came to 5 bases and at J to 4 bases, leaving 5 bases not matched to a gene. Germline V gene lookup returns CDR1 SNHLY and CDR2 FYNNEI. CDR3 in DNA: TGTGCCAGCAGTCAGGACAGGGTCTCAGATACGCAGTATTTT. Its protein product is CASSQDRVSDTQYF.

The chain combines TRBV5-1 with TRBJ2-4; TRBD2 aligns across 8 bases. The better agreement between TRBJ2-7 and the DNA end casts doubt on the J call. From germline, CDR1 is SGHRS and CDR2 YFSETQ. The CDR3 is 15 residues long. CDR3 bases: TGCGCCAGCAGCCCCTCGGGGGGGGTTCCCTACGAGCAGTACTTC. Its translation is CASSPSGGVPYEQYF.

The rearrangement links TRBV9 to TRBJ2-3, with 7 bases that match TRBD2. Germline lookup yields CDR1 SGDLS and CDR2 YYNGEE. This CDR3 comprises 12 residues. V dropped 6 bases and J dropped 5; count of bases not matched to a gene: 3. CDR3 sequence reads: CASTASGDTQYF. The CDR3 DNA reads TGTGCCAGCACCGCTAGCGGAGATACGCAGTATTTT.

The rearrangement joins TRBV20-1 to TRBJ1-1; the D is unclear. The CDR3 is made up of 12 amino acids. V dropped 2 bases and J dropped 2 bases, with 6 bases sitting between them. Germline CDR1 reads DFQATT; CDR2 reads SNEGSKA (reference sequence). The CDR3: CSARPSNTEAFF. DNA for the CDR3: TGCAGTGCTAGACCTAGTAACACTGAAGCTTTCTTT.

This clonotype was seen only once. This chain joins TRBV20-1 and TRBJ2-1; unclear D gene. V lost 2 bases and J 7 bases, leaving 9 bases between the germline ends. The CDR3 runs to 12 residues. Per the germline V gene, CDR1 is DFQATT and CDR2 is SNEGSKA (reference sequence). The CDR3, as DNA: TGCAGTGCTAGAAAGGGCGAGAATGAGCAGTTCTTC. Its protein is CSARKGENEQFF.

This clonotype occurred once. The chain recombines TRBV7-2 with TRBJ1-5, with 8 bases that match TRBD1. Germline CDR1 SGHTA, CDR2 FQGNSA. The V gene end was trimmed by 1 base and the J gene end by 0 bases; junction bases not matched to a gene: 2. The CDR3 runs 16 residues. CDR3 in amino acids: CASSLGQGYSNQPQHF. In nucleotides, the CDR3 is TGTGCCAGCAGCTTAGGACAGGGGTATAGCAATCAGCCCCAGCATTTT.